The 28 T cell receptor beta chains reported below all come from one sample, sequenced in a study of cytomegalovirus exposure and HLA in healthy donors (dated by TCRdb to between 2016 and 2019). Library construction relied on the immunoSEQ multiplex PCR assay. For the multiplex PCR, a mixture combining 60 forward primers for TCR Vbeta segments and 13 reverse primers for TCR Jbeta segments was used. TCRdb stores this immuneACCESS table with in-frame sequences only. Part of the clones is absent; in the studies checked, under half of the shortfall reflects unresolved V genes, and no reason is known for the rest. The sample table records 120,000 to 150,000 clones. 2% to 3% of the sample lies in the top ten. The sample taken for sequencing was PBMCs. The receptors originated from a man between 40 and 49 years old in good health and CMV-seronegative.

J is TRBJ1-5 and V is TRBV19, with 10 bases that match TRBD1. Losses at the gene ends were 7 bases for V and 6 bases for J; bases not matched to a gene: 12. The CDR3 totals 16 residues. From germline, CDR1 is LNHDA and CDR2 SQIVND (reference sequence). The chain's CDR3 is CASKREWGQGTQPQHF. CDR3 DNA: TGTGCCAGTAAACGGGAGTGGGGACAGGGGACTCAGCCCCAGCATTTT.

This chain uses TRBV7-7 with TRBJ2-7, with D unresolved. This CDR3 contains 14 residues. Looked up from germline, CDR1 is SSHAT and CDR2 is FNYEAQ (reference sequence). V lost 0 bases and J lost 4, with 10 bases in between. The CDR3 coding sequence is TGTGCCAGCAGCTTAGCGGAAGGCGGTTACGAGCAGTACTTC. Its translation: CASSLAEGGYEQYF.

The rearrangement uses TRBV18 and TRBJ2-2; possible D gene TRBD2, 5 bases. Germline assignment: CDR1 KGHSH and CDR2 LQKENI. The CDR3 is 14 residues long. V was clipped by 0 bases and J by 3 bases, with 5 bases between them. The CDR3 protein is CASSPPRDTGELFF. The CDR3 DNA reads TGTGCCAGCTCACCACCGAGGGACACCGGGGAGCTGTTTTTT. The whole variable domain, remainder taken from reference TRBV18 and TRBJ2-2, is NAGVMQNPRHLVRRRGQEARLRCSPMKGHSHVYWYRQLPEEGLKFMVYLQKENIIDESGMPKERFSAEFPKEGPSILRIQQVVRGDSAAYFCASSPPRDTGELFFGEGSRLTVL.

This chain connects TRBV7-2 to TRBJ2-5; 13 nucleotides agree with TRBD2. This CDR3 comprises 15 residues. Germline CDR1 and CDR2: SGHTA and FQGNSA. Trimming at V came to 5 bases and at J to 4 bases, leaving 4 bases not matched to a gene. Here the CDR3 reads CASSPRTSGGETQYF. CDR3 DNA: TGTGCCAGCAGCCCTCGGACTAGCGGGGGAGAGACCCAGTACTTC.

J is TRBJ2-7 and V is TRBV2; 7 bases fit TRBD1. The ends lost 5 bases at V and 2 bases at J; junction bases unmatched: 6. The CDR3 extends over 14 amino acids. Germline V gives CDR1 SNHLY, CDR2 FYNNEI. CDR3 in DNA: TGTGCCAGCAGTCGGGGACAGATTACCTACGAGCAGTACTTC. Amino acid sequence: CASSRGQITYEQYF.

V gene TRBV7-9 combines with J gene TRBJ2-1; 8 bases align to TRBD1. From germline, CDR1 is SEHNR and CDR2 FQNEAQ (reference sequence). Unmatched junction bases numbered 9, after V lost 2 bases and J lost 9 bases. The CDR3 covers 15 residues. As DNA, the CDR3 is TGTGCCAGCAGCTTACCCCGGACAGGGAGAAGTGAGCAGTTCTTC. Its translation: CASSLPRTGRSEQFF.

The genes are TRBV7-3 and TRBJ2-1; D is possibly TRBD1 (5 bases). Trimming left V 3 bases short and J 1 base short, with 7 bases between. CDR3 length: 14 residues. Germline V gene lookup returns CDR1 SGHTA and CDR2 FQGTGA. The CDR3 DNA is TGTGCCAGCAGCTTGGCAGGGTCCTACAATGAGCAGTTCTTC. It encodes CASSLAGSYNEQFF. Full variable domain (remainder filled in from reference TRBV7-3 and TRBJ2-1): GAGVSQTPSNKVTEKGKYVELRCDPISGHTALYWYRQSLGQGPEFLIYFQGTGAADDSGLPNDRFFAVRPEGSVSTLKIQRTERGDSAVYLCASSLAGSYNEQFFGPGTRLTVL.

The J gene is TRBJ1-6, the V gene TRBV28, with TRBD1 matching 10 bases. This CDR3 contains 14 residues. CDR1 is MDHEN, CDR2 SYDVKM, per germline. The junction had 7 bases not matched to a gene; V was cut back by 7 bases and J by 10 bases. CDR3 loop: CASTPGQGYSPLHF. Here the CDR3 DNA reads TGTGCCAGCACGCCGGGACAGGGGTACTCACCCCTCCACTTT.

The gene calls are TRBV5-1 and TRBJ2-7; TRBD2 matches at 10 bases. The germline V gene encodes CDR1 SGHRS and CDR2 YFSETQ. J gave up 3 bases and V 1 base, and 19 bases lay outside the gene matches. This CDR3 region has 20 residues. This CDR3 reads CASSLWGERGGQLKGYEQYF. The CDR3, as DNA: TGCGCCAGCAGCTTGTGGGGTGAGCGGGGGGGACAGTTAAAGGGCTACGAGCAGTACTTC.

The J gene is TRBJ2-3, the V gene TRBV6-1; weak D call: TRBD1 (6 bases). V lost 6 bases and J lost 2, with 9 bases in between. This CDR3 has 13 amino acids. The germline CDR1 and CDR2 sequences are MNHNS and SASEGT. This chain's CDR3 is CASRNRATDTQYF. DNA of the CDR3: TGTGCCAGCAGGAACAGGGCCACAGATACGCAGTATTTT.

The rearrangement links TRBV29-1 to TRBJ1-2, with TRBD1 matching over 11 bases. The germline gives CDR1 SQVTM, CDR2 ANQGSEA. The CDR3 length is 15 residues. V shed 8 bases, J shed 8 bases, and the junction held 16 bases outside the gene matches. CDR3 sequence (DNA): TGCAGCCTCATATTGATAGGACAGGGGGCATTGGGCTACACCTTC. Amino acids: CSLILIGQGALGYTF.

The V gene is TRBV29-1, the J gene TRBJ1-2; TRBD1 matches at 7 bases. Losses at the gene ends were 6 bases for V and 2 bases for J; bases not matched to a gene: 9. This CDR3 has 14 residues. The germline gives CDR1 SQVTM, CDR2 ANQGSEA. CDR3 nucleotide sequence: TGCAGCGTGACGGCGGGGACAGCAAACTATGGCTACACCTTC. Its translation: CSVTAGTANYGYTF.

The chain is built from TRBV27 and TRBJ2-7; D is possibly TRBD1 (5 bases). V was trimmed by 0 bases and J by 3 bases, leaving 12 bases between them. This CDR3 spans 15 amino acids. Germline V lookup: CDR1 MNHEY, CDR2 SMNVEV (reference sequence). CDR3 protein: CASSLSQGGNYEQYF. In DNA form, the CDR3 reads TGTGCCAGCAGTTTATCCCAGGGTGGGAACTACGAGCAGTACTTC.

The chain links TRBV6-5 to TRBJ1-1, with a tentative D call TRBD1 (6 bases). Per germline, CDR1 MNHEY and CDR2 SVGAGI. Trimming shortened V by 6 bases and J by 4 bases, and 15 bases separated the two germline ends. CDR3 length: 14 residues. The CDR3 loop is CASRAGGASTEAFF. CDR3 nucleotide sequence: TGTGCCAGCAGGGCCGGGGGGGCGAGCACTGAAGCTTTCTTT.

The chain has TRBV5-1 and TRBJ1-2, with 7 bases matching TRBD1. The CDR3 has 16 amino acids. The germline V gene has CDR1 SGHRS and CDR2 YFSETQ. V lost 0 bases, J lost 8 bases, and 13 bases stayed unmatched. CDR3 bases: TGCGCCAGCAGCTTGGAAGGGAAGGGGGCGTTTGGCGGCTACACCTTC. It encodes CASSLEGKGAFGGYTF.

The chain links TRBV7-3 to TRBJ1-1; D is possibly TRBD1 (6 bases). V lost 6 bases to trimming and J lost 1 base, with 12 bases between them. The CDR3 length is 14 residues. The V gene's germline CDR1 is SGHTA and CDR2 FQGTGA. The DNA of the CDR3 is TGTGCCAGCAGGGAGAGCAGGGGGAACACTGAAGCTTTCTTT. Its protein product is CASRESRGNTEAFF.

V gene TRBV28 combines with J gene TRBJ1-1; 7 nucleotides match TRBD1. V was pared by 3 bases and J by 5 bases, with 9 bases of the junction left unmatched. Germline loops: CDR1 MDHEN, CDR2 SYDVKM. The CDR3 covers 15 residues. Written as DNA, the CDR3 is TGTGCCAGCAGTTTTATCATCCAGGGGGAGACTGAAGCTTTCTTT. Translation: CASSFIIQGETEAFF.

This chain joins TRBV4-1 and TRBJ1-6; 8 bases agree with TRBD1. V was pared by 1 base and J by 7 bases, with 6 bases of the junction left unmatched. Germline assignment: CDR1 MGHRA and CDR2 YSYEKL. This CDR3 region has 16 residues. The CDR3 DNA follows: TGCGCCAGCAGCCAAGGTGGGGGACAGGCGAATTCACCCCTCCACTTT. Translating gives CASSQGGGQANSPLHF.

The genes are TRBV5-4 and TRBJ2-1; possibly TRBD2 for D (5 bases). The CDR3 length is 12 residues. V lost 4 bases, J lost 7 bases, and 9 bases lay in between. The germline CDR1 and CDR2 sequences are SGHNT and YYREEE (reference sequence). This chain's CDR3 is CASSGRSNEQFF. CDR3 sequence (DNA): TGTGCCAGCAGCGGGAGAAGTAATGAGCAGTTCTTC.

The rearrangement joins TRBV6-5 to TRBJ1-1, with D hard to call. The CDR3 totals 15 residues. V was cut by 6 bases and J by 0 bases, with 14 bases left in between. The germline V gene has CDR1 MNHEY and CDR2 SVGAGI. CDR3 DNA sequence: TGTGCCAGCAGCCGCAGGAGGTTGATGAACACTGAAGCTTTCTTT. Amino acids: CASSRRRLMNTEAFF.

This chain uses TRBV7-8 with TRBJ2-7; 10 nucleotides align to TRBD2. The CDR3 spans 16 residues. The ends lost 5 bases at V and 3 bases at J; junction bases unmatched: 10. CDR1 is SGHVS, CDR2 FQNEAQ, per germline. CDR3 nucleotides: TGTGCCAGCAGCCGACTAATAGCGGGGGGCAACTACGAGCAGTACTTC. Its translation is CASSRLIAGGNYEQYF.

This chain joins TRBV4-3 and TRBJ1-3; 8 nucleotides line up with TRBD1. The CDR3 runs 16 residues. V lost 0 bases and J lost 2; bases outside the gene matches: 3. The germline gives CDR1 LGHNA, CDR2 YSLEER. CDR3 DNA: TGCGCCAGCAGCCAAGAGACAGGGGCGGCTGGAAACACCATATATTTT. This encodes CASSQETGAAGNTIYF.

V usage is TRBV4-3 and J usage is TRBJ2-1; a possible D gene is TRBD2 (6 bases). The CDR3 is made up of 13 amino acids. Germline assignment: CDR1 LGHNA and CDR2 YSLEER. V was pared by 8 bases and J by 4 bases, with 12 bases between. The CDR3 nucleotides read TGCGCCAGCTCGGGAGCTAATTACAATGAGCAGTTCTTC. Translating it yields CASSGANYNEQFF.

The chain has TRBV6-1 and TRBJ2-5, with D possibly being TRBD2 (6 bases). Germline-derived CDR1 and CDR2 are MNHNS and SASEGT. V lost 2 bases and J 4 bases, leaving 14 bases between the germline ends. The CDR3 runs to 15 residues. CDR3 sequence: CASSERPGGVETQYF. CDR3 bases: TGTGCCAGCAGTGAAAGGCCTGGAGGGGTAGAGACCCAGTACTTC.

CDR3 sequence (DNA): TGTGCCAGCAGCTTGGAAGCAGGGGCCTATGGCTACACCTTC. Protein sequence: CASSLEAGAYGYTF. The chain uses TRBV5-4 and TRBJ1-2, with D perhaps matching TRBD1 (6 bases). Germline V gene sequence: CDR1 SGHNT, CDR2 YYREEE (reference sequence). V lost 0 bases, J lost 4 bases, and 10 bases lay in between. The length of the CDR3 is 14 residues.

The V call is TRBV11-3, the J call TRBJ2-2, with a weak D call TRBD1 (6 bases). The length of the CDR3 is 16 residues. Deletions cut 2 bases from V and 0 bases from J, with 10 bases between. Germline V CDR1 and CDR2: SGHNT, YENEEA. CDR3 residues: CASSLTAGANTGELFF. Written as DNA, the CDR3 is TGTGCCAGCAGCTTAACGGCAGGGGCGAACACCGGGGAGCTGTTTTTT.

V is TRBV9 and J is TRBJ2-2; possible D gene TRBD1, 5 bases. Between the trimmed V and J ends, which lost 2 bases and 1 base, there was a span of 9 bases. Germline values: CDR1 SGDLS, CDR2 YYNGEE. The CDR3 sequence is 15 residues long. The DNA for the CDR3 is TGTGCCAGCAGCGTGGGGCAGAGGAACACCGGGGAGCTGTTTTTT. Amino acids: CASSVGQRNTGELFF.

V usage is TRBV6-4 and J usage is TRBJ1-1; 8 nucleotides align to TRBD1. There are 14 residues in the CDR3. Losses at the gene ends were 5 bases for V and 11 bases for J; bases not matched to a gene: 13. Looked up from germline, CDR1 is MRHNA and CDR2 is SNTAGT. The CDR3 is CASSPTGGGQIAFF. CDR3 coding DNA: TGTGCCAGCAGTCCCACAGGGGGGGGCCAGATTGCTTTCTTT.